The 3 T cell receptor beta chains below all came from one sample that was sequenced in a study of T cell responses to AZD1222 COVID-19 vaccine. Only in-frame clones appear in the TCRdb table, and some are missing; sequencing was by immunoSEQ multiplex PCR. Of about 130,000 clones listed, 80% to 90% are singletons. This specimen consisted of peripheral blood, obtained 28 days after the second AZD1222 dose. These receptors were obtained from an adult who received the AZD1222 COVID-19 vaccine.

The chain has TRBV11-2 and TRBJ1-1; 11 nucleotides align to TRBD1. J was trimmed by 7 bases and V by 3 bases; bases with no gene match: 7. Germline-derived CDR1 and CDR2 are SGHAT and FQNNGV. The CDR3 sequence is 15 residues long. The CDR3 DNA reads TGTGCCAGCAGCTTCCCAAGGACAGGGGGCGTTGAAGCTTTCTTT. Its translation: CASSFPRTGGVEAFF.

Written as DNA, the CDR3 is TGTGCCAGCAGTTACTCGATAATCACGGGGAGCTTATCCTATAATTCACCCCTCCACTTT. Translated: CASSYSIITGSLSYNSPLHF. The V gene is TRBV6-2 or TRBV6-3, the J gene TRBJ1-6; D ambiguous. V was pared by 0 bases and J by 1 base, with 19 bases between. The CDR3 loop spans 20 amino acids. The V gene's germline CDR1 is MNHEY and CDR2 SVGEGT.

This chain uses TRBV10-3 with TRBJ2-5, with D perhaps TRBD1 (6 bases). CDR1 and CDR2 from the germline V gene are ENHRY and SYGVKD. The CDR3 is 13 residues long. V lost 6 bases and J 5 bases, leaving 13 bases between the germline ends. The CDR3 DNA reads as TGTGCCATCAGCCCACAGGGTTACGAGACCCAGTACTTC. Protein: CAISPQGYETQYF.